What follows is one T cell receptor beta chain and its context. Its specificity is not known. Germline trimming cut 0 bases from V and 14 bases from J; bases unmatched to any gene: 12. This CDR3 spans 15 amino acids. CDR1 and CDR2 (germline): SEHNR, FQNEAQ (reference sequence). Original analysis: The detection floor for productive clonotype frequency was 2.59 x 10-5. TCRdb's copy holds only in-frame clones and misses some; the assay was immunoSEQ multiplex PCR. V, J and clone size are those of that table, while D and trimming were read from the DNA. The sample consists of 45,000 to 50,000 clones, roughly four fifths of them appearing once. This specimen comes from a study of STAT5B mutations in CD4+ large granular lymphocyte leukemia. Overall study findings and caveats: Compared with healthy controls (2/35), patient top clones favored TRBV06 (8/27). Patient CD4-sorted repertoires looked more clonal than healthy CD4+ repertoires, even without putative leukemic clones.

This chain connects TRBV7-9 to TRBJ2-3; TRBD2 matches at 9 bases. This TCR was recovered from a human donor in good health. The sequenced sample consisted of CD4+ T cells from blood buffy coats. The DNA of the CDR3 is TGTGCCAGCAGCTTAGCGGGAATAGTAGCGGGAGATCGGTATTTT. It codes for CASSLAGIVAGDRYF. Based on the CDR3 plus reference TRBV7-9 and TRBJ2-3, the full variable domain is DTGVSQNPRHKITKRGQNVTFRCDPISEHNRLYWYRQTLGQGPEFLTYFQNEAQLEKSRLLSDRFSAERPKGSFSTLEIQRTEQGDSAMYLCASSLAGIVAGDRYFGPGTRLTVL.